This T cell receptor (beta chain) derives from a study of cytomegalovirus exposure and HLA in healthy donors. Primers for the PCR totalled 60 Vbeta and 13 Jbeta. Some clones are missing from TCRdb's copy, which holds only in-frame ones; the method was immunoSEQ multiplex PCR. The sample has about 190,000 clones, more than 65% seen once. As for this clone: Its target is not known.

Regarding the study as a whole: HLA-A and HLA-B allele assignments for most subjects were reportedly predicted accurately using TCR beta sequences. A later analysis by the authors found several of the most significant clusters apparently linked to common viral pathogens. Most TCR sequences proved rare, with some public TCRs found in many donors. Per a later analysis, roughly 17,000 TCR beta sequences showed association with HLA alleles at 0.05 false discovery rate.

The CDR3 totals 13 residues. Germline V gives CDR1 LNHDA, CDR2 SQIVND (reference sequence). The germline V and J ends were trimmed by 3 bases and 8 bases, with 10 bases remaining between them. The receptor comes from a woman younger than 45 in good health and CMV-seropositive. The chain recombines TRBV19 with TRBJ1-4; the D gene is possibly TRBD1 (5 bases). The specimen was PBMCs. In DNA, the CDR3 is TGTGCCAGTAGTATGACAGAACAGGAAAAACTGTTTTTT. This encodes CASSMTEQEKLFF.